Each of the 16 T cell receptor beta chains below was sequenced from the same sample in a study of T cell repertoires in cytomegalovirus infection. TCRdb redid the calling of the reads with MiXCR, one entry per CDR3 protein. Of over 120,000 distinct CDR3 sequences listed, roughly a third are singletons. For these TCRs, the target antigens are not known. The sample here was CD8+ T cells from cultured PBMCs, taken from culture after CMV antigen stimulation. The receptors derive from a human donor in good health (CMV status not recorded). Some clones in this sample may be carry-over from other donors' samples.

The rearrangement uses TRBV30 and TRBJ1-1; 9 bases match TRBD1. This CDR3 is built from 17 residues. Germline CDR1 is GTSNPN and CDR2 is SVGIG (reference sequence). Germline trimming cut 1 base from V and 4 bases from J; bases unmatched to any gene: 13. The CDR3 DNA reads as TGTGCCTGGAGTGGGGACAGGGTGGACGTGGTGGGCACTGAAGCTTTCTTT. Protein sequence: CAWSGDRVDVVGTEAFF.

There are a few counts of this clonotype. The chain recombines TRBV6-5 with TRBJ1-1; tentatively, D is TRBD1 (6 bases). Germline V lookup: CDR1 MNHEY, CDR2 SVGAGI. CDR3 length equals 14 residues. V lost 5 bases and J lost 5, with 15 bases in between. The DNA for the CDR3 is TGTGCCAGCAGTAAACAGGGTTTCTCGACTGAAGCTTTCTTT. It is translated as CASSKQGFSTEAFF.

The rearrangement joins TRBV7-9 to TRBJ2-7, with D possibly TRBD2 on 5 matching bases. Per germline, CDR1 SEHNR and CDR2 FQNEAQ (reference sequence). V shed 5 bases and J shed 3 bases, with 14 bases lying between them. The CDR3 runs to 14 residues. The CDR3 spells CASSGFRGHYEQYF. DNA for the CDR3: TGTGCCAGCAGCGGTTTTAGAGGGCACTACGAGCAGTACTTC.

V gene TRBV23-1 combines with J gene TRBJ2-7, with 8 bases lining up with TRBD2. TRBV23-1 counts as an open reading frame of uncertain function. The V segment lost 7 bases and the J segment 3 bases; nucleotides outside the gene matches: 11. This CDR3 is built from 15 residues. CDR3: CASTLRGGGCYEQYF. In DNA, the CDR3 is TGCGCCAGCACCCTCCGGGGGGGGGGATGCTACGAGCAGTACTTC.

The CDR3 bases are TGTGCCATCCCGCTTGGGACAGGAAACACCGGGGAGCTGTTTTTT. Protein sequence: CAIPLGTGNTGELFF. This rearrangement joins TRBV10-3 to TRBJ2-2; 8 positions match TRBD1. The germline V gene has CDR1 ENHRY and CDR2 SYGVKD. The ends lost 8 bases at V and 2 bases at J; junction bases unmatched: 7. The CDR3 spans 15 residues.

The chain couples TRBV7-9 to TRBJ2-7; D gene unclear. V was shortened by 1 base and J by 3 bases, with 10 bases between the two germline ends. CDR1 and CDR2 (germline): SEHNR, FQNEAQ (reference sequence). This CDR3 is 14 amino acids long. As DNA, the CDR3 is TGTGCCAGCAGCTTAGATGTGGGCCACTACGAGCAGTACTTC. Its translation is CASSLDVGHYEQYF.

This clonotype was seen a handful of times. V is TRBV27 and J is TRBJ2-7; no firm D call. CDR3 length equals 13 residues. V lost 5 bases, J lost 1 base, and 9 bases lay in between. The germline V gene has CDR1 MNHEY and CDR2 SMNVEV (reference sequence). The CDR3 sequence is CASSLSRSYEQYF. The CDR3, as DNA: TGTGCCAGCAGTCTCTCTCGATCCTACGAGCAGTACTTC.

There are a few counts of this clonotype. This chain uses TRBV9 with TRBJ1-2, with no clear D. CDR3 length equals 13 residues. Germline assignment: CDR1 SGDLS and CDR2 YYNGEE. V lost 0 bases and J 4 bases, leaving 7 bases between the germline ends. For the CDR3, the DNA is TGTGCCAGCAGCGTAGCAACCCTCTATGGCTACACCTTC. Amino acid sequence: CASSVATLYGYTF.

This clonotype was counted a few times. The chain combines TRBV6-6 with TRBJ2-7; no clear D gene. Trimming removed 5 bases at V and 1 base at J, with 18 bases between. CDR3 length: 16 amino acids. Germline values: CDR1 MNHNY, CDR2 SVGAGI (reference sequence). Written as DNA, the CDR3 is TGTGCCAGCAGTCTTCCGGTTGCAGGTCGTTCCTACGAGCAGTACTTC. Translating it yields CASSLPVAGRSYEQYF.

V is TRBV19 and J is TRBJ1-4; the D is unclear. This CDR3 region has 15 residues. Germline V gene lookup returns CDR1 LNHDA and CDR2 SQIVND (reference sequence). Trimming stripped 8 bases from V and 0 bases from J, with 13 bases between. CDR3 amino acids: CASDGGIATNEKLFF. For the CDR3, the DNA is TGTGCCAGTGACGGAGGGATCGCAACTAATGAAAAACTGTTTTTT.

This sequence joins TRBV5-4 and TRBJ1-1; TRBD1 is a possible D gene (6 bases). This CDR3 is built from 14 residues. Trimming took off 2 bases at V and 7 bases at J, with 15 bases between the two ends. The germline gives CDR1 SGHNT, CDR2 YYREEE (reference sequence). The chain's CDR3 is CASSLSAGDNEAFF. CDR3 DNA: TGTGCCAGCAGCTTATCGGCAGGGGATAATGAAGCTTTCTTT.

This chain joins TRBV29-1 and TRBJ1-2; unclear D gene. Germline V gives CDR1 SQVTM, CDR2 ANQGSEA. Trimming shortened V by 5 bases and J by 4 bases, and 8 bases separated the two germline ends. The CDR3 totals 11 residues. The DNA for the CDR3 is TGCAGCGTTCCCCGGGGCTATGGCTACACCTTC. The encoded protein is CSVPRGYGYTF.

This clonotype came up a few times. This rearrangement joins TRBV28 to TRBJ2-7; D call uncertain. The V gene's germline CDR1 is MDHEN and CDR2 SYDVKM. V was cut by 2 bases and J by 2 bases, with 7 bases left in between. CDR3 length equals 13 residues. This CDR3 is CASSLNNAYEQYF. Here the CDR3 DNA reads TGTGCCAGCAGTTTAAACAACGCCTACGAGCAGTACTTC. Together with reference TRBV28 and TRBJ2-7, the CDR3 gives the full variable domain: DVKVTQSSRYLVKRTGEKVFLECVQDMDHENMFWYRQDPGLGLRLIYFSYDVKMKEKGDIPEGYSVSREKKERFSLILESASTNQTSMYLCASSLNNAYEQYFGPGTRLTVT.

This rearrangement joins TRBV20-1 to TRBJ1-1; maybe TRBD1 (6 bases). This CDR3 is built from 13 residues. V was clipped by 5 bases and J by 5 bases, with 15 bases between them. Per the germline V gene, CDR1 is DFQATT and CDR2 is SNEGSKA (reference sequence). The CDR3 loop reads CSAPDRISTEAFF. CDR3 in DNA: TGCAGTGCTCCCGACAGGATAAGTACTGAAGCTTTCTTT.

J is TRBJ1-2 and V is TRBV12-3 or TRBV12-4, with 9 positions matching TRBD1. The CDR3 runs to 19 residues. The junction had 18 bases not matched to a gene; V was cut back by 5 bases and J by 2 bases. CDR3 amino acids: CASSHNLRGQGLGNYGYTF. DNA of the CDR3: TGTGCCAGCAGTCATAATCTCAGGGGACAGGGTCTAGGGAACTATGGCTACACCTTC.

With respect to this clonotype: Given a much more abundant clone one base away, this may be a read error. The chain is built from TRBV7-2 and TRBJ2-5, with a tentative D call TRBD1 (5 bases). CDR3 length equals 13 residues. The germline V gene has CDR1 SGHTA and CDR2 FQGNSA. CDR3 DNA: TGTGCCGGCAGCTTAAATAAGGGGGAGACCCAGTACTTC. Encoded protein: CAGSLNKGETQYF.